This T cell receptor (beta chain) was sequenced for a study of blood T cell repertoires in COVID-19. Turning to the study itself: Samples of COVID-19 (acute and convalescent) were obtained from the United States, Italy and Spain. PBMCs, B-cell-depleted T cells, or T cells were the source of the cDNA or gDNA that made up the material.

This clone was seen a handful of times. As handled by the study authors: How many nucleated cells were present was estimated from reference gene primer amplification. Clones were sequenced by immunoSEQ multiplex PCR, and TCRdb holds only the in-frame ones, with some missing. For V, J and clone size, that table is used; D and trimming come from the DNA. This table has 150,000 to 200,000 clones, roughly 82% appearing once. Input material: peripheral blood. This clonotype was sampled from a woman aged 40 to 50 with COVID-19, enrolled during active disease.

In DNA, the CDR3 is TGCAGTGCTAGTGGACAGACCTATGGCTACACCTTC. Protein: CSASGQTYGYTF. The rearrangement joins TRBV20-1 to TRBJ1-2; D might be TRBD1 (6 bases). CDR3 size: 12 residues. The germline CDR1 and CDR2 sequences are DFQATT and SNEGSKA (reference sequence). V dropped 3 bases and J dropped 4 bases, with 9 bases sitting between them.